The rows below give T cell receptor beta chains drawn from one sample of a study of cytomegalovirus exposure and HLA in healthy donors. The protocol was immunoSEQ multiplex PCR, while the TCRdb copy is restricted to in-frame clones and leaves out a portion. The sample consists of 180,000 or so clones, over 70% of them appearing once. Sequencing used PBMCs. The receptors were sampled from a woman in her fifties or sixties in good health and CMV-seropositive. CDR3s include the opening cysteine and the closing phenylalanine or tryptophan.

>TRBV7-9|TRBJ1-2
CASSLEGATNYGYTF
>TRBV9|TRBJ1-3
CASSAETSQGNTIYF
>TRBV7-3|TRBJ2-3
CASGRGTDTQYF
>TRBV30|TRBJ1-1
CAHPELFF
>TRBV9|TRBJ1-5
CASGRVNQPQHF
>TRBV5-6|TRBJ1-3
CASSLVGRRDTIYF
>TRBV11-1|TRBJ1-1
CASSLRFTGTGASEAFF
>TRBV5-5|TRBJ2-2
CASSLLLGDTGELFF
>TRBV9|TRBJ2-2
CASSVEPTKYTGELFF
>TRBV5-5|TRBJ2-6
CASSLAGGASGANVLTF
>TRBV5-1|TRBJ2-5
CASSLELAGGGTQYF
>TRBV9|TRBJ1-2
CASSPSPGTGGYGYTF
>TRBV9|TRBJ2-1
CASSPRLAGSEQFF
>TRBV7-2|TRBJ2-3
CASSQGQGATDTQYF
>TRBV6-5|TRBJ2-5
CASSYSPDRDQETQYF
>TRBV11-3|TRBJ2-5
CASSPGTGLSETQYF
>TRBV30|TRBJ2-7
CAWSVGTVGSYEQYF
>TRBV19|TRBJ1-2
CASSIRQGNYGYTF
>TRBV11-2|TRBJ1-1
CASSLARGNTEAFF
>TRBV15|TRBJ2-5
CATSRDYPATQYF
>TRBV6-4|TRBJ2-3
CASSPSIYAGDTQYF
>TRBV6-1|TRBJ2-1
CASSEARVLREQFF
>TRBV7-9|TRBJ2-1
CASSFVGGSVSYNEQFF
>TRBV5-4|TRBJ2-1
CASSLTRGEQFF
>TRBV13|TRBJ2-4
CASSRGGSDIQYF
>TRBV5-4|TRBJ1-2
CASSLGGQRTGYTF
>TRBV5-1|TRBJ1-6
CASRETGGVQSPLHF